Presented here are 9 T cell receptor beta chains from one specimen sequenced in a study of chemoradiotherapy in HPV16-positive cancers (dated by TCRdb to between 2020 and 2023). Receptor amplification or capture employed the immunoSEQ multiplex PCR assay. TCRdb retrieved this table from immuneACCESS and kept in-frame rearrangements only. Not all clones are present; in checked studies, unresolved V genes account for under half, and no reason is known for the remainder. This sample gives around 2,000 clones in total; about 86% of them show up just once. The ten largest clones capture around 5.1% of the sample. Specimen: tumor tissue, collected from a patient who underwent chemoradiotherapy. All receptors derive from a human donor with HPV-associated anogenital cancer.

The chain has TRBV7-8 and TRBJ1-2, with 7 bases that match TRBD1. Germline CDR1 is SGHVS and CDR2 is FQNEAQ. The CDR3 runs to 16 residues. The J segment lost 1 base and the V segment lost 5 bases, leaving 10 bases of the junction unmatched. The CDR3 loop is CASSPRQGPSNYGYTF. CDR3 DNA: TGTGCCAGCAGCCCGAGACAGGGCCCGAGTAACTATGGCTACACCTTC. Together with reference TRBV7-8 and TRBJ1-2, the CDR3 gives the full variable domain: GAGVSQSPRYKVAKRGQDVALRCDPISGHVSLFWYQQALGQGPEFLTYFQNEAQLDKSGLPSDRFFAERPEGSVSTLKIQRTQQEDSAVYLCASSPRQGPSNYGYTFGSGTRLTVV.

The gene calls are TRBV7-6 and TRBJ1-3; D call uncertain. CDR3 length: 13 residues. Trimming took off 7 bases at V and 0 bases at J, with 7 bases between the two ends. Per germline, CDR1 SGHVS and CDR2 FNYEAQ. CDR3 bases: TGTGCCAGCAACCCTGGCTCTGGAAACACCATATATTTT. Translation: CASNPGSGNTIYF.

This chain connects TRBV7-2 to TRBJ1-6; tentatively, D is TRBD1 (5 bases). V dropped 5 bases and J dropped 8 bases, with 16 bases sitting between them. The CDR3 is 15 amino acids. Germline CDR1 is SGHTA and CDR2 is FQGNSA. The CDR3 reads CASSPRGGGYSPLHF. CDR3 sequence (DNA): TGTGCCAGCAGCCCAAGGGGTGGGGGTTATTCACCCCTCCACTTT.

A few counts support this clone. J is TRBJ1-5 and V is TRBV6-1, with D tentatively TRBD1 (5 bases). CDR1 is MNHNS and CDR2 is SASEGT in the germline V gene. The V end was cut by 6 bases, the J end by 2 bases, with 11 bases between. This CDR3 is 14 amino acids long. The CDR3 bases are TGTGCCAGCAGCGGGGACCTTCGCAATCAGCCCCAGCATTTT. Amino acids: CASSGDLRNQPQHF.

The genes are TRBV6-5 and TRBJ2-7, with 7 bases that match TRBD1. V dropped 2 bases and J dropped 6; count of bases not matched to a gene: 4. This CDR3 region has 13 residues. The germline V gene has CDR1 MNHEY and CDR2 SVGAGI. CDR3 amino acids: CASSYTDRVEQYF. CDR3 nucleotides: TGTGCCAGCAGTTACACCGACAGGGTCGAGCAGTACTTC.

CDR3 sequence reads: CASSILREDEQYF. CDR3 DNA: TGTGCCAGCAGCATTTTGAGGGAGGACGAGCAGTACTTC. V is TRBV21-1 and J is TRBJ2-7; the DNA was not used to check the table's D call, TRBD2. TRBV21-1 is a listed pseudogene. This CDR3 spans 13 amino acids.

This clone was seen a single time. The chain has TRBV20-1 and TRBJ1-2; D remains unclear. The CDR3 length is 11 residues. Germline loops: CDR1 DFQATT, CDR2 SNEGSKA (reference sequence). V was trimmed by 6 bases and J by 4 bases, leaving 9 bases between them. DNA for the CDR3: TGCAGTGCGGTGGAGAGCTATGGCTACACCTTC. Its protein product is CSAVESYGYTF.

The genes are TRBV19 and TRBJ2-1; D unresolved. Germline V gives CDR1 LNHDA, CDR2 SQIVND (reference sequence). V was shortened by 1 base and J by 9 bases, with 10 bases between the two germline ends. The CDR3 spans 13 residues. This CDR3 is CASSIVPGLEQFF. Written as DNA, the CDR3 is TGTGCCAGTAGTATAGTCCCAGGCCTTGAGCAGTTCTTC.

The chain is built from TRBV7-2 and TRBJ1-2; D is uncertain. CDR3 length: 13 amino acids. Germline V CDR1 and CDR2: SGHTA, FQGNSA. V dropped 5 bases and J dropped 1 base, with 8 bases sitting between them. In DNA form, the CDR3 reads TGTGCCAGCAGCGTAGACATTAACTATGGCTACACCTTC. Translating it yields CASSVDINYGYTF. Based on the CDR3 plus reference TRBV7-2 and TRBJ1-2, the full variable domain is GAGVSQSPSNKVTEKGKDVELRCDPISGHTALYWYRQSLGQGLEFLIYFQGNSAPDKSGLPSDRFSAERTGGSVSTLTIQRTQQEDSAVYLCASSVDINYGYTFGSGTRLTVV.